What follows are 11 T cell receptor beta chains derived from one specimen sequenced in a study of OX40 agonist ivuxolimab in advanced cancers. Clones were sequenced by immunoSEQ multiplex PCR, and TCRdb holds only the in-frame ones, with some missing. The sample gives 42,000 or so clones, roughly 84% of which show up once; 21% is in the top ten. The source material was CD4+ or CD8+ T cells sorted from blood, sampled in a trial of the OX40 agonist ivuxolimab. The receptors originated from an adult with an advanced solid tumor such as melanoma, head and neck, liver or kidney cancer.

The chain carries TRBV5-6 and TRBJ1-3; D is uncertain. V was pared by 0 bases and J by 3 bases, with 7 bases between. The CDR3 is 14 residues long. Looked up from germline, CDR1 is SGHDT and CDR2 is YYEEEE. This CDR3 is CASSLGPGGNTIYF. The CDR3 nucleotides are TGTGCCAGCAGCTTGGGTCCGGGTGGAAACACCATATATTTT.

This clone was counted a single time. CDR3 sequence reads: CASSLPDGAEAFF. The CDR3 DNA reads TGTGCCAGCAGCCTCCCCGACGGCGCTGAAGCTTTCTTT. The chain couples TRBV5-4 to TRBJ1-1; no firm D call. Deletions cut 4 bases from V and 6 bases from J, with 13 bases between. This CDR3 spans 13 amino acids. Germline V gene lookup returns CDR1 SGHNT and CDR2 YYREEE (reference sequence).

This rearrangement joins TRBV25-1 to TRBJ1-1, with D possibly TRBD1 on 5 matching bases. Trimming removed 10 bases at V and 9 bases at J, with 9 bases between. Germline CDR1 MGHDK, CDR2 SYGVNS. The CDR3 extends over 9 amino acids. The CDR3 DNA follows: TGTGCCACCTGGGGCCAAGCTTTCTTT. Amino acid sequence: CATWGQAFF.

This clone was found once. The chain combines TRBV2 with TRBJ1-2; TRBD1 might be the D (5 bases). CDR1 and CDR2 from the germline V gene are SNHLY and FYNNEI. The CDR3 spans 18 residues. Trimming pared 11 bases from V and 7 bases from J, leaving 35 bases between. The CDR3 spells CARQRGDSQGMEKGGYTF. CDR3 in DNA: TGTGCCCGTCAGAGGGGAGACAGCCAGGGTATGGAAAAGGGTGGCTACACCTTC.

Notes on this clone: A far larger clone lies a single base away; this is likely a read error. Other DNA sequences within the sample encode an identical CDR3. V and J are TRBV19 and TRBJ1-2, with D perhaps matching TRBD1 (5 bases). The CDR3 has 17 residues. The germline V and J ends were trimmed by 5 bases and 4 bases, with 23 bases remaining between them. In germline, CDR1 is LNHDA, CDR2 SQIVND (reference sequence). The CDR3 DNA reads TGTGCCAGTAGTCCCGGGGGTACCGGTACACGCTTCTATGGCTACACCTTC. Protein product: CASSPGGTGTRFYGYTF.

Written as DNA, the CDR3 is TGTGCCAGCAGTCCCCCGTGGGACACCCAAGAGACCCAGTACTTC. Protein sequence: CASSPPWDTQETQYF. This chain uses TRBV5-4 with TRBJ2-5, with D maybe TRBD1 (6 bases). Germline CDR1 reads SGHNT; CDR2 reads YYREEE (reference sequence). Trimming took off 5 bases at V and 1 base at J, with 15 bases between the two ends. The CDR3 covers 15 residues.

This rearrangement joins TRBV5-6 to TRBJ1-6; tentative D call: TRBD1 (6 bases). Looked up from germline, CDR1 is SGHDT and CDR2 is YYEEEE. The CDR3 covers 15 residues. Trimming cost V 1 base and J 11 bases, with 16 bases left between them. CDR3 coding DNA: TGTGCCAGCAGCTTGTGGGACACCCCAGGGACACCCCTCCACTTT. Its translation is CASSLWDTPGTPLHF.

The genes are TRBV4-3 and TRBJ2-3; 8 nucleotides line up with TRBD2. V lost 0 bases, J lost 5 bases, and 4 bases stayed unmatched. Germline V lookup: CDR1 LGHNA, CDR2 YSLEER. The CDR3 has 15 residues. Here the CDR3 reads CASSQEAGEGDTQYF. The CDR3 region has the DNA TGCGCCAGCAGCCAAGAAGCGGGGGAGGGAGATACGCAGTATTTT.

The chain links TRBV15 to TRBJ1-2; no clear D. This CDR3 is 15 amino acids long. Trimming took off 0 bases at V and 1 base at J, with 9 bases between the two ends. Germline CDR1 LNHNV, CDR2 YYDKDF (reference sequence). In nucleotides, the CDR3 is TGTGCCACCAGCAGAGACCAACGGCATAACTATGGCTACACCTTC. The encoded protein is CATSRDQRHNYGYTF.

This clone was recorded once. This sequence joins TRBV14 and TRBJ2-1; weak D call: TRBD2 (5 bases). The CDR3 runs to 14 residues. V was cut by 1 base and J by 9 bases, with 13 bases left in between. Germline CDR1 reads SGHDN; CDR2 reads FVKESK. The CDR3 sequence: CASSQAGWVIEQFF. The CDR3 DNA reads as TGTGCCAGCAGCCAAGCGGGGTGGGTCATTGAGCAGTTCTTC.

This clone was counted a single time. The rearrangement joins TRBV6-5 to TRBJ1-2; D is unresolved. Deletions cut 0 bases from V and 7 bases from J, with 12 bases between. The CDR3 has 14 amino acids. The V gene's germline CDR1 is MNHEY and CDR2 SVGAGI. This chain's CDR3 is CASSYSMEKGGYTF. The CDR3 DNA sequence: TGTGCCAGCAGTTACTCGATGGAGAAGGGTGGCTACACCTTC.